This T cell receptor beta chain originates from a study of T cell repertoires in cytomegalovirus infection (dated by TCRdb to about 2019). Turning to the overall study: Donor HLA type was relevant to the analysis, as public TCR beta signatures indicated carriage of CMV infection together with the matching HLA type. The paper as a whole reports these results and caveats: The ex vivo response was dominated by HLA-C-restricted CMV-specific TCR beta clonotypes, and the single most frequent clonotype in two of eight donors was supplied by these HLA-C-restricted clonotypes. In both this cohort and an independent cohort of some 350 donors, the cumulative frequency of public TCR beta family members distinguished carriers of CMV infection plus the relevant HLA type.

A note on this clonotype: Its cognate antigen has yet to be identified. Base qualities are not recorded, but no much larger clone differs from it by a single base.

Sequencing used an Illumina HiSeq 1500. TCRdb itself trimmed the public reads at Q25 with fastp, ran MiXCR and retained productive beta chains. Rows matching on CDR3 protein sequence are summarized as one entry with the most common DNA and genes. For this sample the table gives more than 150,000 distinct CDR3 sequences, of which roughly 19% were detected only once. Around 3.1% of the sample lies in the top ten. Reading from cysteine to phenylalanine, the CDR3 counts 14 amino acids. The kept DNA is CDR3 alone, 42 bases in frame from the first base. Cut back by 5 bases and 0 bases, the V and J ends lie 11 bases apart. In the germline V gene, CDR1 corresponds to MDHEN and CDR2 to SYDVKM.

The sample taken for sequencing was PBMCs. This sequence originates from a human donor in good health (CMV status not recorded). Some clones in this sample may be carry-over from other donors' samples. This sequence uses TRBV28 and TRBJ2-7, with no D gene named confidently. The nucleotide sequence reads as follows: TGTGCCAGCAGTCCGCGAAGAATCTCCTACGAGCAGTACTTC. It translates to CASSPRRISYEQYF.